This TCR beta chain was captured in a study of cytomegalovirus exposure and HLA in healthy donors (dated by TCRdb to 2017 to 2019). Regarding the complete study: An earlier analysis of roughly 500 of the donors reported approximately 290 Gb of sequence data and approximately 110 million unique TCR beta sequences from about 180 million T cells. An earlier analysis of approximately 580 of the donors used high-throughput TCR beta sequencing to judge whether each TCR beta V gene segment behaved as functional or pseudogenic. Along with the approximately 670-subject first cohort, a separate validation cohort of over a hundred different subjects was used. On average, around 230,000 unique TCR beta nucleotide sequences were sequenced per donor among a few hundred genotyped donors of the cohort, with 15% to 20% of those sequences being non-productive. Using immunosequencing, the study profiled T cell repertoires from 500 to 800 subjects and related those repertoires to cytomegalovirus serostatus. To predict cytomegalovirus infection status, the study combined high-throughput TCR immunosequencing, statistical association of individual TCRs with disease status, and machine learning. Donor age, sex, ethnicity and CMV serostatus were compiled alongside the repertoire data. Rather than drawing on any new phenotypic data, the later analysis identified candidate immune exposures from TCR beta sequences and the way those sequences occurred across donors. Every repertoire in the discovery cohort had been generated on one and the same sequencing platform. Because of strong linkage in the cohort, roughly 5 DR-DQ haplotypes were treated as single units for association and clustering. An early release that covered fewer than 750 HLA-typed donors contained around 300 gigabases of sequencing data and around 80 million unique TCR sequences. Both class I and class II loci were covered by HLA typing, at four-digit resolution. The study aimed to test whether cataloging public T cell receptors could reveal signatures of past pathogen exposure. A later analysis re-examined previously published TCR beta repertoires from more than 550 donors and added high-resolution HLA genotyping to investigate patterns of TCR occurrence. The number of donors typed differed by locus, with 629-630 for A, B, C, DRB1 and DQB1, roughly 550 for DQA1, 606 for DPA1, and 400 to 490 for DPB1. Of the 300 to 500 genotyped donors, 75% to 85% were placed in the genetic ancestry cluster associated with self-reported Caucasian donors. Genome-wide SNP genotypes for about 65% of the 666 donors were used in a later genetic analysis, which treated that subset as a discovery cohort. Results and caveats for the whole study, not just this receptor: A later analysis found that most CMV-associated TCR beta chains appeared HLA-restricted, with HLA associations seemingly driven largely by CMV exposure. Correlated functional status among segregating V segments might be attributable to linkage disequilibrium, but an unknown experimental factor could not be ruled out. Because counts were too low, about 18 rarely observed V segments, including chromosome 9 orphons, were left out of the earlier analysis of some 640 of the donors. At a false discovery rate of 0.05, a later analysis linked under 20,000 TCR beta sequences to specific HLA alleles. The only immune exposure information available for the cohort was CMV serostatus. In an earlier analysis of fewer than 750 of the donors, most TCR beta V segments were observed in productive rearrangements about 90% or about 30% of the time, broadly matching IMGT annotations. According to the authors, the approach could potentially be generalized to other disease states and immunological phenotypes. According to a later genetic analysis, donors in an Asian-associated ancestry cluster had fewer N-insertions in productive TCRs than the approximately 610-donor mean. In this cohort, only TCR beta chains were sequenced, and detectable features were limited by the absence of alpha or paired-chain data. In a later analysis, TCR association rates were found to vary across HLA loci, with the most associated TCRs seen for DRB1 alleles and the fewest for HLA-C alleles. In a later analysis, HLA-associated TCR beta chains were found to be more clonally expanded and to have lower generation probabilities than equally common non-associated chains. Sequencing depth was assumed to be roughly uniform across donors in the presence/absence analyses, though that assumption may not hold. When HLA alleles, especially DR and DQ, strongly co-occurred, attributing TCR associations to individual alleles was difficult. A later genetic analysis associated a missense DCLRE1C variant with V-gene and J-gene trimming of TCR beta chains, and an independent cohort replicated the association. According to a later analysis, parvovirus B19, influenza, CMV and Epstein-Barr virus appeared linked to several top co-occurrence clusters. Because HLA typing was unavailable for some donors at each locus, only the typed subset was used in association tests. A total of 150 to 200 TCR beta chains were listed by the study as associated with cytomegalovirus. A cluster of highly shared sequence variants was judged likely to represent a technical artifact of the sequencing pipeline. A further reported finding was that TCR beta sequences accurately predicted the HLA-A and HLA-B alleles for most subjects in the first cohort. The classifier was reported to diagnose cytomegalovirus status with high specificity and sensitivity in both the original and validation cohorts. Most TCR sequences were observed very rarely across donors, whereas some public TCRs were present in many individuals. In vitro tests confirmed that a few of the cytomegalovirus-associated TCR beta chains recognize cytomegalovirus antigens.

The cohort comprised more than 550 healthy bone marrow donors. At the time of sampling, every cohort member was nominally healthy, though immune exposures that went unrecorded were likely present. The donor tested CMV seropositive, placing the donor among the 250 to 350 seropositive members of the cohort. Each donor provided a peripheral blood sample, and peripheral blood mononuclear cells were used for TCR beta sequencing. Genomic DNA was extracted from the blood cell samples with the Qiagen DNeasy Blood Extraction Kit. This clone showed up just a few times. Its antigen has not been determined. No base-level quality is on record; no much larger clone is a single base apart. The library was made by the immunoSEQ multiplex PCR assay. For the multiplex PCR, a mixture combining 60 forward primers for TCR Vbeta segments and 13 reverse primers for TCR Jbeta segments was used. A multiplex PCR assay on genomic DNA amplified the CDR3 region of rearranged TCR beta genes. The amplified TCR beta libraries were sequenced on the Illumina HiSeq System as 87-base-pair reads. As for the original processing: In a later analysis, roughly 80 million unique TCR beta chains were counted across the approximately 640 repertoires, and roughly 11 million of these chains were shared by at least two donors. Raw reads were error-corrected and collapsed into unique sequences with a nearest-neighbor algorithm that merged closely related sequences to remove PCR and sequencing errors. Alignment of CDR3 sequences to IMGT reference sequences was used to assign V, D and J gene segments. For a sequence to be retained, a match of at least six nucleotides to both a V gene segment and a J gene segment was required. Rearrangements were classified as productive when the CDR3 lacked stop codons and remained in frame with V and J, and all other rearrangements were classified as non-productive. CDR3 was defined according to IMGT convention as the region running from the second conserved V-encoded cysteine to the conserved J-encoded phenylalanine. The earlier analysis of 587 of the donors excluded any sequence lacking an unambiguous match to a single V gene segment. An earlier analysis of about 590 of the donors classified V segments as functional when productive rearrangements were above 56.7% and as segregating when the standard deviation between donors was above 5%. A statistical classification framework was developed to diagnose cytomegalovirus status using the catalog of TCR beta chain sequences. A later analysis assigned V and J genes by comparing TCR nucleotide sequences with IMGT/GENE-DB human TR gene sequences. In a later analysis, CDR3 sequences and most-parsimonious VDJ recombination scenarios were assigned using the TCRdist pipeline. In a later analysis, each TCR beta chain was defined by its CDR3 amino acid sequence together with its V-gene family, and reads lacking a unique V-gene family were excluded. In a later analysis, several hundred highly shared, low-generation-probability nucleotide sequences were removed to address suspected cross-contamination and a sequencing artifact. A later analysis calculated a clonal expansion index for each public chain from normalized within-repertoire ranks of inferred template counts. In a later analysis, generation probabilities were computed with a VDJ recombination model fitted to out-of-frame rearrangements, and the resulting probabilities were checked against IGoR. Hypergeometric tests were used in a later analysis to score TCR-TCR, TCR-HLA and TCR-CMV co-occurrence, with a repertoire-size bias correction applied to the TCR pairs. To estimate false discovery rates, a later analysis permuted the HLA or CMV assignments 20 times. In a later analysis, co-occurring TCRs were grouped using DBSCAN, with TCRdist sequence similarity added in when clustering inside HLA-allele-positive subsets. Repertoires with fewer than 30,000 or more than 120,000 public chains, plus five repertoires with anomalous nucleotide sharing, were excluded from co-occurrence clustering. In TCRdb, the immuneACCESS table is reduced to in-frame sequences with V and J assigned. These tables do not hold every clone; where another copy was compared, an unresolved V gene accounts for under half, and the others remain unexplained. V and J calls and clone size are as listed in that table; D and trimming were resolved from the DNA. The table for this sample lists 110,000 or so clones; 60% to 80% of them were counted only once. The top ten constitute about 8.6% of the sample.

This TCR came from a man aged 18 to 29 in good health and CMV-seropositive. Sample: PBMCs.

The nucleotides are TGTGCCTCCGGGTCCAGGGCAGGCAATCAGCCCCAGCATTTT. Its product reads: CASGSRAGNQPQHF. In this chain, TRBV6-6 is recombined with TRBJ1-5, with TRBD1 tentatively as D gene (5 bases match). The germline V gene (reference sequence) supplies CDR1 MNHNY and CDR2 SVGAGI. Inclusive of the bounding cysteine and phenylalanine, the CDR3 is 14 residues long. Only CDR3 DNA remains: 42 bases, in frame from the first base. Trimming takes 11 bases from V and 2 bases from J, and the germline ends sit 16 bases apart.